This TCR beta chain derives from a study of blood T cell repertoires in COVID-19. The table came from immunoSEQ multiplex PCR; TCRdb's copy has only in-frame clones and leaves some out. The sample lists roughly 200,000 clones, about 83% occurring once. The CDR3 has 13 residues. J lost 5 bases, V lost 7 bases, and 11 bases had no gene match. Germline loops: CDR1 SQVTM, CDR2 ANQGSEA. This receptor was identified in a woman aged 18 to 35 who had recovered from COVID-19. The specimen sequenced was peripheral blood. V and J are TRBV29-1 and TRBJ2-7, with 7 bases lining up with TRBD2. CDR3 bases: TGCAGCGCTGGTTGGGGGGGTCGACACGAGCAGTACTTC. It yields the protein CSAGWGGRHEQYF.